This T cell receptor (beta chain) emerged from a study of CD8 T cells in ankylosing spondylitis. Overall study findings and caveats: Roughly eight highly homologous variants made up a TCR beta motif that seemed to typify ankylosing spondylitis blood. According to the report, clones linked to the disease were significantly enriched in matched synovial fluid samples taken from ankylosing spondylitis patients.

Quantitative molecular-barcoded 5'-RACE generated the TCR beta libraries. TCRdb reprocessed the 5' RACE reads with MiXCR, giving one entry per CDR3 protein. The sample has roughly 230,000 distinct CDR3 sequences, 18% seen once; the top ten hold over 25%. Note on this clonotype: As yet, its antigen is unknown.

This receptor was taken from a male donor with ankylosing spondylitis or in good health (not recorded which). The sequencing sample was made of blood, either unsorted or a sorted T cell fraction (not recorded which).

CDR3 in amino acids: CASSYLGGTGEQYF. CDR3 DNA: TGTGCCAGCAGTTACTTAGGAGGGACTGGCGAGCAGTACTTC. This chain uses TRBV6-5 with TRBJ2-7; tentative D call: TRBD2 (6 bases). CDR1 is MNHEY, CDR2 SVGAGI, per germline. Trimming stripped 1 base from V and 6 bases from J, with 13 bases between. The CDR3 extends over 14 amino acids.